These T cell receptor beta chains were read from a single sample in a study of blood T cell repertoires in COVID-19. Using immunoSEQ multiplex PCR, the repertoire was profiled, and TCRdb retains in-frame clones only, with some absent. The sample gives over 50,000 clones, approximately 85% of which show up once; 10% is in the top ten. Source material: peripheral blood. The source of these receptors is a human donor in a cohort sampled during active COVID-19. CDR3s include the opening cysteine and the closing phenylalanine or tryptophan. The D gene is left open where the match is weak. Only part of the rows carry a size: once, few, many, or a class if the clone is expanded.

d_gene,v_gene,abundance,j_gene,CDR3nt,CDR3aa
TRBD1,TRBV15,-,TRBJ1-5,TGTGCCACCAGCAGCCGATACGACAGGGGGGCTGAGCCCCAGCATTTT,CATSSRYDRGAEPQHF
TRBD2,TRBV6-5,few,TRBJ2-5,TGTGCCAGTGGGAGGGAAGGGATAGAGACCCAGTACTTC,CASGREGIETQYF
-,TRBV3-1/TRBV3-2,-,TRBJ2-7,TGTGCCAGCAGCCAAGTTCCTTCCTACGAGCAGTACTTC,CASSQVPSYEQYF
-,TRBV6-6,-,TRBJ2-7,TGTGCCAGCAGCTTCCAACAGGGATCCTACGAGCAGTACTTC,CASSFQQGSYEQYF
TRBD1,TRBV4-2,-,TRBJ1-3,TGTGCCAGCAGCCAAGGACAGGGGGCGGGAAACACCATATATTTT,CASSQGQGAGNTIYF
-,TRBV28,-,TRBJ2-5,TGTGCCAGCAGTTGGGGGGGCCGGGAGACCCAGTACTTC,CASSWGGRETQYF
-,TRBV11-3,-,TRBJ2-3,TGTGCCAGCAGCCCTCCGGGGGCAGATACGCAGTATTTT,CASSPPGADTQYF
-,TRBV30,few,TRBJ1-5,TGTGCCTGGAGTCACGGTCCCAATCAGCCCCAGCATTTT,CAWSHGPNQPQHF
-,TRBV2,-,TRBJ1-2,TGTGCCAGCAGTGAAAAGATTGCAGGTGGCTACACCTTC,CASSEKIAGGYTF
TRBD1,TRBV27,-,TRBJ1-3,TGTGCCAGCAGTTGGGGGACAGGACCCCTCTCTGGAAACACCATATATTTT,CASSWGTGPLSGNTIYF
-,TRBV13,once,TRBJ2-2,TGTGCCAGCAGCTTAGGCCGAGGCAGGGTAAACACCGGGGAGCTGTTTTTT,CASSLGRGRVNTGELFF
-,TRBV24-1,-,TRBJ1-4,TGTGCCACCAGTGATGGGCGGGCGGATTCTGAAAAACTGTTTTTT,CATSDGRADSEKLFF
-,TRBV27,-,TRBJ1-6,TGTGCCAGCAGTTTGGGTGGGGGCGCCTATAATTCACCCCTCCACTTT,CASSLGGGAYNSPLHF
-,TRBV2,-,TRBJ1-1,TGTGCCAGCAGTGACGGGACACCGGGTATAGCGGCTTTCTTT,CASSDGTPGIAAFF
-,TRBV15,-,TRBJ1-4,TGTGCCACCAGCAGACCGATGTCTAGAGGGATCCCCAGCTTT,CATSRPMSRGIPSF
TRBD2,TRBV10-2,-,TRBJ2-7,TGCGCCAGCAGGTCGAGCGGGGTAAACTCCTACGAGCAGTACTTC,CASRSSGVNSYEQYF